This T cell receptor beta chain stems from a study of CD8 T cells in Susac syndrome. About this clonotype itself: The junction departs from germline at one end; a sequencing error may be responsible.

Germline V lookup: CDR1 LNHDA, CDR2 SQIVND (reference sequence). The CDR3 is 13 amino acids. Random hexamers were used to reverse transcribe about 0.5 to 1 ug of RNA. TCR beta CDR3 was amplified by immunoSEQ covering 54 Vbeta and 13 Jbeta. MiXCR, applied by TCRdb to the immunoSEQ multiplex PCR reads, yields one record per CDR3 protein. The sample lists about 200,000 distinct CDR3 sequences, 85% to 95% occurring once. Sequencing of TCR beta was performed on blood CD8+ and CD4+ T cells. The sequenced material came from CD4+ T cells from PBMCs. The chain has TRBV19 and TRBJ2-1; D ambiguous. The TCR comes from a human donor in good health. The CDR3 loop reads CASRPLPTLEEFF. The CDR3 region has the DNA TGTGCCAGTAGGCCCCTCCCTACCCTTGAGGAGTTCTTC.